These 12 T cell receptor beta chains originate from one sample sequenced in a study of shared clonotypes between healthy human individuals. Profiling relied on immunoSEQ multiplex PCR, and the TCRdb table lists in-frame clones only, not all of them. This sample yields roughly 1 million clones, of which about four fifths are seen a single time; more than 0.5% belongs to the top ten. Sequencing was done on a sample of memory CD4+ T cells from PBMCs. Described subset: CD45RA-negative fraction. The origin of the receptors is a man aged 18 to 30 in good health. Some clones in this sample may be carry-over from other donors' samples.

The chain recombines TRBV2 with TRBJ2-7, with 9 bases matching TRBD2. J lost 4 bases, V lost 3 bases, and 13 bases had no gene match. This CDR3 is 17 amino acids long. Germline assignment: CDR1 SNHLY and CDR2 FYNNEI. The CDR3 loop reads CASSERVHSGRQYEQYF. The DNA of the CDR3 is TGTGCCAGCAGTGAGCGGGTCCATAGCGGGAGACAGTACGAGCAGTACTTC.

This clone turned up a few times. The chain combines TRBV27 with TRBJ1-1; D is unclear. The CDR3 consists of 11 residues. The germline V and J ends were trimmed by 6 bases and 5 bases, with 7 bases remaining between them. Per germline, CDR1 MNHEY and CDR2 SMNVEV (reference sequence). The CDR3 is CASRTATEAFF. The CDR3 DNA reads TGTGCCAGCAGGACTGCTACTGAAGCTTTCTTT.

The V gene is TRBV27, the J gene TRBJ2-5, with 7 nucleotides matching TRBD2. The end of the DNA aligns better with TRBJ2-7, so the J call may be wrong. The length of the CDR3 is 14 residues. Germline V gene lookup returns CDR1 MNHEY and CDR2 SMNVEV (reference sequence). The CDR3 DNA is TGTGCCAGCAGTTTACAGGTGGGGGGGTACGAGCAGTACTTC. Amino acids: CASSLQVGGYEQYF.

This clone was recorded many times. The chain combines TRBV5-1 with TRBJ2-2; 7 bases are a match to TRBD2. This CDR3 contains 15 residues. V was pared by 4 bases and J by 0 bases, with 3 bases of the junction left unmatched. Germline V gives CDR1 SGHRS, CDR2 YFSETQ. The CDR3 reads CASSQRDSNTGELFF. CDR3 nucleotide sequence: TGCGCCAGCAGCCAGCGGGATTCGAACACCGGGGAGCTGTTTTTT.

This rearrangement joins TRBV5-1 to TRBJ2-5, with D perhaps TRBD2 (7 bases). Trimming took 1 base from V and 13 from J, leaving 17 bases between them. Germline CDR1 and CDR2: SGHRS and YFSETQ. The CDR3 runs 13 residues. The CDR3 DNA follows: TGCGCCAGCAGCTTGATTTCGGGGGGCTTAAGGTACTTC. As protein: CASSLISGGLRYF.

The CDR3 nucleotides are TGTGCCAGCAGTTGGGGGACAGGGGGCACTGAAGCTTTCTTT. Protein: CASSWGTGGTEAFF. The V and J genes are TRBV28 and TRBJ1-1, with 11 bases lining up with TRBD1. V shed 4 bases, J shed 4 bases, and the junction held 2 bases outside the gene matches. From germline, CDR1 is MDHEN and CDR2 SYDVKM. The CDR3 contains 14 residues. The variable domain in full, with the rest retrieved from reference TRBV28 and TRBJ1-1, is DVKVTQSSRYLVKRTGEKVFLECVQDMDHENMFWYRQDPGLGLRLIYFSYDVKMKEKGDIPEGYSVSREKKERFSLILESASTNQTSMYLCASSWGTGGTEAFFGQGTRLTVV.

In its sample, this clone was seen a few times. The CDR3 here is CASSTPNSNQPQHF. The CDR3 DNA reads TGTGCCAGCAGTACCCCGAATAGCAATCAGCCCCAGCATTTT. This rearrangement joins TRBV6-6 to TRBJ1-5; D is unresolved. Germline V gene data show CDR1 as MNHNY and CDR2 as SVGAGI (reference sequence). The V and J ends lost 5 bases and 0 bases respectively, with 8 bases between them. This CDR3 has 14 residues.

The rearrangement links TRBV11-2 to TRBJ2-7; D uncertain. The CDR3 covers 16 residues. From germline, CDR1 is SGHAT and CDR2 FQNNGV. V lost 5 bases, J lost 0 bases, and 17 bases lay in between. The CDR3 DNA sequence: TGTGCCAGCAGCGTTTACTTTGCGGCTAGCTCCTACGAGCAGTACTTC. Amino acids: CASSVYFAASSYEQYF.

The rearrangement links TRBV28 to TRBJ2-7; TRBD1 aligns across 9 bases. The CDR3 totals 15 residues. CDR1 and CDR2 (germline): MDHEN, SYDVKM. Losses at the gene ends were 5 bases for V and 3 bases for J; bases not matched to a gene: 8. This chain's CDR3 is CASSETGTGFYEQYF. CDR3 coding DNA: TGTGCCAGCAGTGAAACCGGGACAGGGTTCTACGAGCAGTACTTC.

The chain carries TRBV2 and TRBJ2-7; D is undetermined. The ends were cut back, 6 bases at V and 7 bases at J, with 7 bases in the middle. This CDR3 is built from 10 residues. Germline loops: CDR1 SNHLY, CDR2 FYNNEI. The CDR3 bases are TGTGCCAGCAGCCTGCAGGAGCAGTACTTC. It yields the protein CASSLQEQYF. The entire variable domain, with the rest obtained from reference TRBV2 and TRBJ2-7, is as follows: EPEVTQTPSHQVTQMGQEVILRCVPISNHLYFYWYRQILGQKVEFLVSFYNNEISEKSEIFDDQFSVERPDGSNFTLKIRSTKLEDSAMYFCASSLQEQYFGPGTRLTVT.

This chain uses TRBV4-2 with TRBJ1-2, with a possible D match to TRBD1 (6 bases). Germline values: CDR1 LGHNA, CDR2 YNFKEQ. The CDR3 totals 17 residues. The V end was cut by 0 bases, the J end by 1 base, with 15 bases between. The CDR3 is CASSQEGVQGDNYGYTF. CDR3 nucleotides: TGTGCCAGCAGCCAAGAAGGCGTACAGGGAGATAACTATGGCTACACCTTC.

A single count supports this clone. The V and J genes are TRBV5-1 and TRBJ2-3; the D is unclear. The CDR3 contains 14 residues. CDR1 and CDR2 (germline): SGHRS, YFSETQ. V shed 1 base and J shed 3 bases, with 9 bases lying between them. CDR3 sequence reads: CASSLLVVTDTQYF. Written as DNA, the CDR3 is TGCGCCAGCAGCTTGTTAGTCGTTACAGATACGCAGTATTTT. Full variable domain (outside the CDR3, taken from reference TRBV5-1 and TRBJ2-3): KAGVTQTPRYLIKTRGQQVTLSCSPISGHRSVSWYQQTPGQGLQFLFEYFSETQRNKGNFPGRFSGRQFSNSRSEMNVSTLELGDSALYLCASSLLVVTDTQYFGPGTRLTVL.